These T cell receptor beta chains were read from a single sample in a study of T cells after yellow fever vaccination. MiXCR was run by TCRdb on the 5' RACE reads, yielding one entry per CDR3 protein. Of hundreds of thousands of distinct CDR3 sequences listed, under 20% are singletons. The source material was PBMCs, sampled before the yellow fever booster vaccination. The receptors derive from a man aged 18 to 29 who received the YFV17D yellow fever vaccine. The CDR3 runs from the conserved cysteine through the conserved F or W. The D gene is left open where the match is weak. The size field is filled for only some rows; it gives once, few, many or a size class.

D gene,V gene,clone size,J gene,CDR3 protein,CDR3 DNA
TRBD1,TRBV6-5,NA,TRBJ1-1,CASSYSRDRANTEAFF,TGTGCCAGCAGTTACTCCCGGGACAGGGCAAACACTGAAGCTTTCTTT
NA,TRBV7-9,NA,TRBJ1-1,CASSLGGNSAEAFF,TGTGCCAGCAGCTTAGGGGGTAATAGCGCTGAAGCTTTCTTT
NA,TRBV7-2,NA,TRBJ1-3,CASSPAAGNTIYF,TGCGCCAGCAGCCCGGCGGCTGGAAACACCATATATTTT
NA,TRBV2,NA,TRBJ1-6,CASSEESVPLHF,TGTGCCAGCAGTGAGGAGAGTGTACCCCTCCACTTT
TRBD1,TRBV29-1,few,TRBJ1-2,CGLGGQTQGGYTF,TGCGGCTTGGGGGGACAGACGCAGGGTGGCTACACCTTC
TRBD2,TRBV11-2,NA,TRBJ2-1,CASSFLADPYNEQFF,TGTGCCAGCAGCTTCCTAGCGGACCCTTACAATGAGCAGTTCTTC
NA,TRBV30,NA,TRBJ1-1,CAWSVFGTEAFF,TGTGCCTGGAGTGTATTCGGCACTGAAGCTTTCTTT
NA,TRBV20-1,few,TRBJ2-3,CSARDRTRARDTQYF,TGCAGTGCTAGAGATCGAACAAGGGCCAGAGATACGCAGTATTTT
NA,TRBV7-8,few,TRBJ1-2,CASSPKWETNGYTF,TGTGCCAGCAGCCCCAAGTGGGAGACAAATGGCTACACCTTC
TRBD1,TRBV30,few,TRBJ2-1,CAWIRDSNEQFF,TGTGCCTGGATAAGGGACAGCAATGAGCAGTTCTTC
NA,TRBV7-2,NA,TRBJ2-5,CASSRYTPGGETQYF,TGTGCCAGCAGCCGGTACACCCCTGGAGGGGAGACCCAGTACTTC
NA,TRBV7-6,NA,TRBJ2-5,CASSEVGARQETQYF,TGTGCCAGCAGTGAGGTGGGGGCACGCCAAGAGACCCAGTACTTC
NA,TRBV6-2/TRBV6-3,NA,TRBJ1-2,CASGMTGRSNYGYTF,TGTGCCAGCGGGATGACAGGTCGATCGAACTATGGCTACACCTTC
NA,TRBV7-2,few,TRBJ2-1,CASSQGHPYNEQFF,TGTGCCAGCAGCCAGGGACACCCCTACAATGAGCAGTTCTTC
NA,TRBV12-3/TRBV12-4,few,TRBJ1-1,CASLRGNTEAFF,TGTGCCAGCCTCCGGGGGAACACTGAAGCTTTCTTT
NA,TRBV6-5,few,TRBJ1-3,CASSYVIPRSGNTIYF,TGTGCCAGCAGTTACGTGATTCCTCGCTCTGGAAACACCATATATTTT
NA,TRBV12-3/TRBV12-4,NA,TRBJ1-5,CASQFQGYSNQPQHF,TGTGCCAGCCAATTTCAGGGTTATAGCAATCAGCCCCAGCATTTT
NA,TRBV6-2/TRBV6-3,many,TRBJ2-3,CASSYIHDTQYF,TGTGCCAGCAGTTATATCCACGATACGCAGTATTTT
TRBD2,TRBV29-1,few,TRBJ2-5,CSVDRGGAQETQYF,TGCAGCGTTGATCGCGGGGGGGCTCAAGAGACCCAGTACTTC
TRBD1,TRBV2,NA,TRBJ2-1,CASSVGQGTRNEQFF,TGTGCCAGCAGCGTCGGACAGGGGACTCGCAATGAGCAGTTCTTC
NA,TRBV19,NA,TRBJ2-6,CASSLGPNSGANVLTF,TGTGCCAGTAGTCTGGGACCGAACTCTGGGGCCAACGTCCTGACTTTC
NA,TRBV12-3/TRBV12-4,few,TRBJ2-3,CASSPRLAWFDQHTDTQYF,TGTGCCAGCAGCCCCCGCCTAGCGTGGTTCGACCAACACACAGATACGCAGTATTTT
TRBD1,TRBV28,NA,TRBJ1-2,CASSSGQDPNGYTF,TGTGCCAGCAGTTCCGGACAGGACCCAAATGGCTACACCTTC
NA,TRBV5-1,NA,TRBJ2-7,CASSRDGETYEQYF,TGCGCCAGCTCGCGCGACGGAGAGACCTACGAGCAGTACTTC
NA,TRBV19,NA,TRBJ2-2,CASPWGRNTGELFF,TGTGCCAGTCCCTGGGGACGGAACACCGGGGAGCTGTTTTTT
NA,TRBV5-5,few,TRBJ2-1,CASSSNVGSYNEQFF,TGTGCCAGCAGCTCCAACGTAGGCTCCTACAATGAGCAGTTCTTC
NA,TRBV6-5,many,TRBJ1-1,CASGYGLGTEAFF,TGTGCCAGCGGATATGGGCTGGGAACTGAAGCTTTCTTT
TRBD1,TRBV11-1,NA,TRBJ2-4,CASSSGTAPIQYF,TGTGCCAGCAGCTCCGGGACAGCACCCATTCAGTACTTC
NA,TRBV9,many,TRBJ2-3,CASSPTGAITDTQYF,TGTGCCAGCAGCCCCACCGGGGCGATCACAGATACGCAGTATTTT
NA,TRBV19,NA,TRBJ2-2,CASGLLANTGELFF,TGTGCCAGCGGACTGCTTGCGAACACCGGGGAGCTGTTTTTT
NA,TRBV11-2,few,TRBJ2-7,CASSQGTRFYEQYF,TGTGCCAGCAGCCAAGGAACACGGTTCTACGAGCAGTACTTC
NA,TRBV28,NA,TRBJ2-1,CASTLGWGGRWYNEQFF,TGTGCCAGCACCCTAGGGTGGGGGGGGCGTTGGTACAATGAGCAGTTCTTC
NA,TRBV29-1,NA,TRBJ1-1,CSVVVSNTEAFF,TGCAGCGTTGTTGTCTCGAACACTGAAGCTTTCTTT
TRBD2,TRBV6-2/TRBV6-3,NA,TRBJ2-7,CASIPTSGAYEQYF,TGTGCCAGCATTCCGACTAGCGGGGCGTACGAGCAGTACTTC
NA,TRBV15,few,TRBJ2-7,CATSRVAAYEQYF,TGTGCCACCAGCAGAGTTGCAGCCTACGAGCAGTACTTC
TRBD1,TRBV5-5,few,TRBJ1-6,CASSLLQGTGGNSPLHF,TGTGCCAGCAGCTTGTTACAGGGGACCGGAGGTAATTCACCCCTCCACTTT
NA,TRBV4-1,NA,TRBJ2-7,CASSPPRRGKDEQYF,TGCGCCAGCAGCCCCCCCCGACGGGGTAAGGACGAGCAGTACTTC
NA,TRBV12-3/TRBV12-4,NA,TRBJ2-7,CASSLAMLYPYEQYF,TGTGCCAGCAGTTTAGCGATGCTTTACCCCTACGAGCAGTACTTC
NA,TRBV4-2,NA,TRBJ1-5,CASSQDELQPQHF,TGTGCCAGCAGCCAAGACGAGCTTCAGCCCCAGCATTTT
NA,TRBV6-6,NA,TRBJ2-7,CASSIPRDGSYEQYF,TGTGCCAGCAGTATTCCTCGGGACGGCTCCTACGAGCAGTACTTC
NA,TRBV29-1,NA,TRBJ1-1,CSVDREWDTEAFF,TGCAGCGTTGACAGGGAATGGGACACTGAAGCTTTCTTT
TRBD1,TRBV5-1,few,TRBJ2-6,CASRPGGASGANVLTF,TGCGCCAGCAGACCAGGGGGCGCCTCTGGGGCCAACGTCCTGACTTTC
NA,TRBV30,NA,TRBJ2-2,CAWSLPVGDLFF,TGTGCCTGGAGCCTACCGGTGGGGGATCTGTTTTTT
NA,TRBV28,NA,TRBJ2-4,CASMRGQGIQYF,TGTGCCAGCATGAGAGGGCAGGGCATTCAGTACTTC
NA,TRBV4-3,NA,TRBJ1-5,CASSQDIEEDQPQHF,TGCGCCAGCAGCCAAGACATCGAGGAGGATCAGCCCCAGCATTTT
NA,TRBV4-1,NA,TRBJ1-1,CASSQEGRSSAFF,TGCGCCAGCAGCCAAGAAGGGAGAAGTAGCGCTTTCTTT
TRBD1,TRBV6-1,few,TRBJ2-3,CASSENRGGDTQYF,TGTGCCAGCAGTGAAAACAGGGGCGGAGATACGCAGTATTTT
NA,TRBV27,few,TRBJ1-1,CASSFRPVNTEAFF,TGTGCCAGCAGTTTCCGCCCGGTGAACACTGAAGCTTTCTTT
NA,TRBV6-5,few,TRBJ2-7,CASRGQGNYEQYF,TGTGCCAGCCGAGGGCAGGGGAACTACGAGCAGTACTTC
NA,TRBV6-2/TRBV6-3,NA,TRBJ2-7,CASSYKGFEAKQYF,TGTGCCAGCAGTTACAAGGGGTTCGAGGCCAAGCAGTACTTC
NA,TRBV4-3,few,TRBJ2-1,CASSQVLGTPKQFF,TGCGCCAGCAGCCAAGTTTTAGGGACTCCTAAGCAGTTCTTC
TRBD2,TRBV7-2,NA,TRBJ2-2,CASSSRVAGGPGELFF,TGTGCCAGCAGCTCCCGGGTAGCGGGGGGACCCGGGGAGCTGTTTTTT
NA,TRBV4-3,NA,TRBJ2-2,CASSPSGGPGELFF,TGCGCCAGCAGCCCGTCCGGGGGTCCCGGGGAGCTGTTTTTT
TRBD2,TRBV7-9,NA,TRBJ2-5,CASSFSLAGKTQYF,TGTGCCAGCAGCTTCTCGCTAGCGGGGAAGACCCAGTACTTC